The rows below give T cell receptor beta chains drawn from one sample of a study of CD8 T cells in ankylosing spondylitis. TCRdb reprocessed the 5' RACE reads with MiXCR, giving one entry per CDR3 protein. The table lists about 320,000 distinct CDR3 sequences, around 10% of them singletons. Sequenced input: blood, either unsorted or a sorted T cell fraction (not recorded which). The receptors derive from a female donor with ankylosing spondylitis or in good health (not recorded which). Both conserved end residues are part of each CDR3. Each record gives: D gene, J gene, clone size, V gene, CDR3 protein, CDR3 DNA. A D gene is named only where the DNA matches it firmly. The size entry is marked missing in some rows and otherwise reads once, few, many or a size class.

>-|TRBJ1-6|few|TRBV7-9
CASSLNGGTGSPLHF
TGTGCCAGCAGCTTAAATGGAGGGACGGGCTCACCCCTCCACTTT
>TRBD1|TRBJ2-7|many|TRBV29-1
CSVGAGGKQSEQYF
TGCAGCGTTGGCGCAGGGGGCAAGCAGAGCGAGCAGTACTTC
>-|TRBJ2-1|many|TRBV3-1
CASSQDTRPEQFF
TGTGCCAGCAGCCAAGATACCCGGCCTGAGCAGTTCTTC
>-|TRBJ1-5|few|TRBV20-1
CSVTQTGYNQPQHF
TGCAGTGTGACGCAAACAGGGTACAATCAGCCCCAGCATTTT
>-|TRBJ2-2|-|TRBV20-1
CSAGVPPGELFF
TGCAGCGCAGGGGTCCCCCCCGGGGAGCTGTTTTTT
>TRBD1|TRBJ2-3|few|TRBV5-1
CASSVTGKPDTQYF
TGCGCCAGCAGCGTGACAGGGAAGCCAGATACGCAGTATTTT
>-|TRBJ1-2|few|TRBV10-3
CAISARDGVGGYTF
TGTGCCATCAGTGCCAGGGACGGGGTCGGAGGCTACACCTTC
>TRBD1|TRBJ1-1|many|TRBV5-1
CASSPGTVNTEAFF
TGTGCCAGCAGTCCGGGGACAGTGAACACTGAAGCTTTCTTT
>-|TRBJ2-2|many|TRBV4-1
CASSQLGAGNAGELFF
TGCGCCAGCAGCCAATTGGGGGCGGGCAATGCCGGGGAGCTGTTTTTT
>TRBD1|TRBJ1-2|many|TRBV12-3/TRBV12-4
CASSLTGWGYTF
TGTGCCAGCAGTTTGACAGGGTGGGGCTACACCTTC
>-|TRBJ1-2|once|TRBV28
CASKVPGVNNPYGYTF
TGTGCCAGCAAGGTCCCGGGGGTAAACAACCCCTATGGCTACACCTTC
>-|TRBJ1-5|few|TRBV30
CAWSEMGSNQPQHF
TGTGCCTGGAGTGAGATGGGAAGCAATCAGCCCCAGCATTTT
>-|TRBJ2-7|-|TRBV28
CASSLSGEYYEQYF
TGTGCCAGCAGTTTATCTGGAGAATACTACGAGCAGTACTTC
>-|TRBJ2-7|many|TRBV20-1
CSARAGRTPYEQYF
TGCAGTGCTAGAGCTGGCAGGACCCCCTACGAGCAGTACTTC
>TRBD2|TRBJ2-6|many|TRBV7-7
CASSPGLAVSGANVLTF
TGTGCCAGCAGTCCGGGACTAGCGGTGTCTGGGGCCAACGTCCTGACTTTC